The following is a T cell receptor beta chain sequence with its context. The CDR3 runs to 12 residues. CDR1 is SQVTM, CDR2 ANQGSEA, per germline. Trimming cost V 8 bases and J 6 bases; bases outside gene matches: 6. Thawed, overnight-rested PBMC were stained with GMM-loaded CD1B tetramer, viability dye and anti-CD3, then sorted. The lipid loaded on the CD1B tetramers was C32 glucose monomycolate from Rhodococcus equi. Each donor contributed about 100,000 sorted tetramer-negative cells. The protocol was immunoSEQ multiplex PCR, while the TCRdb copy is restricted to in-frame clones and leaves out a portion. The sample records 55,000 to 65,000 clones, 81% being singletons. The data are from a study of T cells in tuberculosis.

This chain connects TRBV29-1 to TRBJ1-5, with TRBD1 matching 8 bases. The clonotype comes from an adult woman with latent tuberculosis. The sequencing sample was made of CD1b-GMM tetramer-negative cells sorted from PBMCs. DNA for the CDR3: TGCAGCACCGGACAGGGCGGTCAGCCCCAGCATTTT. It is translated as CSTGQGGQPQHF.